The entry below describes one TCR beta chain. The antigen it recognizes is unknown. Nothing much larger sits one base from this clone, and base qualities are not available. This specimen comes from a study of T cell responses to AZD1222 COVID-19 vaccine (dated by TCRdb to about 2021). Concerning the study at large: AZD1222 recipients whose second dose came at about 4 weeks and those whose second dose came at about 12 weeks were combined into one group, since spike-specific TCR depth and breadth did not differ between the two schedules. A total of 233 trial participants underwent TCR sequencing, of whom 207 had received two doses of AZD1222 and about 26 had received two doses of the MenACWY control vaccine. Trial participants were enrolled into age subgroups of 18-55, 56-69 and 70-plus years, which contained approximately 150, 28 and 58 TCR-sequenced participants, respectively. What the work shows at the level of the full study, not this receptor alone: Reportedly, almost half of the unique spike-specific TCRs recognized epitopes lying outside the regions that are mutated in the B.1.351 and B.1.1.7 variants. Conclusions about previously exposed vaccinees are limited because only six or seven AZD1222 recipients were SARS-CoV-2 seropositive at baseline. The vaccine-associated CD4 TCRs covered the entire spike protein, and the dominant responses fell in regions 160-218 and 743-854. Participants were mostly white British, with more females than males. The authors suggested clonal diversity may have been underestimated. No day 14 peak-response samples were available, so repertoires were characterized only after the peak T cell response. After two AZD1222 doses, spike-specific TCR breadth and depth were significantly higher than at day 0 and than in MenACWY recipients. In the small 56-69-year group, the increase in depth fell short of significance, most likely because of low power.

There are 15 amino acids in the CDR3, from cysteine to phenylalanine inclusive. The only DNA kept is the CDR3, 45 bases in frame from the first base. The V end loses 2 bases and the J end loses 4 bases, and a stretch of 16 bases separates them. The CDR1 and CDR2 encoded by the germline V gene (reference sequence) are GTSNPN and SVGIG. The time point label of this sample denotes: baseline before first vaccination. Vaccinee samples were obtained from the UK trials COV001 and COV002, which included a single-blind randomized controlled phase 2/3 trial of AZD1222 (ChAdOx1 nCoV-19) in healthy adults. For TCRbeta chain sequencing, PBMC samples were collected from trial participants at day 0 and at day 28 after the second dose. The CDR3 regions of human TCRbeta chains were subjected to immunosequencing. In the authors' own workflow: TCRs in the repertoires were matched against a reference library of SARS-CoV-2-specific TCRs that had been generated with the MIRA antigen-specificity platform. Breadth meant the fraction of unique TCRs that were SARS-CoV-2-associated, whereas depth meant the fraction of total T cells that were SARS-CoV-2-associated. Using the MIRA data, each spike-specific TCR was mapped to the spike region that the TCR reacts to and placed in a CD4 or CD8 class. Log10-transformed breadth and depth values were compared by one-way ANOVA with Sidak's multiple comparisons tests. Drawn from immuneACCESS, this table holds only the in-frame rearrangements with V and J called that TCRdb kept. Clones are partly lost; checked studies trace under half to an unresolved V gene and leave the rest unexplained. That table furnishes V, J and clone size, whereas the DNA furnished D and trimming. Here the sample has roughly 95,000 clones; 88% occur a single time. Of the sample, around 3% falls within the top ten clones.

The rearranged segments are TRBV30 and TRBJ2-3; the D region possibly corresponds to TRBD2 (6 bases align). This clonotype was obtained from an adult in good health. The sequencing used peripheral blood, collected on day 0 of AZD1222 vaccination. The bases read TGTGCCTGGAGTCAACCGACTAGTACTTCAGATACGCAGTATTTT. It encodes CAWSQPTSTSDTQYF. This CDR3, with the reference TRBV30 and TRBJ2-3 proteins standing in past its ends, gives the full variable domain SQTIHQWPATLVQPVGSPLSLECTVEGTSNPNLYWYRQAAGRGLQLLFYSVGIGQISSEVPQNLSASRPQDRQFILSSKKLLLSDSGFYLCAWSQPTSTSDTQYFGPGTRLTVL.